The T cell receptor beta chain described here comes from a study of blood T cells in healthy people across ages (dated by TCRdb to the mid-2010s). Broadly, across the study: Template switching captured roughly one uniquely barcoded TCR beta cDNA molecule per two T cells in model experiments. To avoid experimental bias, donors of different ages were spread randomly across the sequencing lanes. The study analyzed two additional independent replicas of 1 million unique cDNA reads from the same blood draw for two donors, one aged 18 to 29 and one aged 80 or older. The study measured age-related changes in TCR beta repertoire diversity using deep sequencing normalized with unique cDNA molecular identifiers. Four age groups were formed from the donors: young (average approximately 17 years), middle-aged (approximately 39), aged (about 62) and long-lived (about 75). Overall study results and their limits: Estimates of total diversity based on one million sequenced T cells were regarded as lower bounds and as underestimates. Observed TCR beta diversity correlated strongly with the percentage of naive T cells measured by flow cytometry. Compared with the aged group, the long-lived group had more naive CD4+ T cells, fewer expanded clones and increased TCR diversity, suggesting age selection. Because the CMV infection status of the donors was unknown, age-related changes in expanded clonotypes may potentially have been confounded. As age increased, observed TCR beta diversity per million T cells dropped in a roughly linear way, and a significant reduction was already evident by age roughly 36. Conclusive comparison of naive and antigen-experienced compartments was prevented by the profiling of bulk unsorted PBMCs.

On this clonotype: It has no known antigen specificity. A junction end diverges from the germline sequence, so it may reflect a read error.

The CDR3 starts with the cysteine, ends with the phenylalanine, and has 17 residues. Left in the record is the CDR3 DNA by itself, 51 bases read in frame from the first base. CDR1 DFQATT and CDR2 SNEGSKA were looked up in the germline V gene (reference sequence). The library was produced with 5' RACE. Sequencer: Illumina HiSeq 2500. A second PCR of roughly 7 to 12 cycles was performed with a sample-barcoded 5' primer and a J-beta primer mix. A unique molecular identifier was introduced onto each TCR beta cDNA molecule by a template-switch 5' adaptor carrying 12 random nucleotides. At least 2.5 million CDR3-containing paired-end reads were obtained from each sample. First-strand cDNA was synthesized from all RNA with the Mint cDNA synthesis kit, primed by a TRBC-specific oligonucleotide. Following uracil-DNA glycosylase treatment, all cDNA underwent a first 18-cycle PCR with the universal primers M1SS and BC2_uni_R. Per the authors' processing: For normalization, 1 million high-quality reads were randomly selected from each sample, with every read carrying a distinct molecular identifier. Reads with shared molecular identifiers were discarded instead of being binned into consensus sequences. CDR3 identification, clonotype clustering and error correction used MiTCR with a Q25 quality threshold and the strictest error-elimination algorithm. A nonparametric unseen species model with Euler transformation was used to estimate lower-bound total TCR beta diversity. TCRdb reanalyzed the raw reads on its own, using fastp at Q25 for trimming and MiXCR for clone calling, and kept in-frame beta chains. Rows merge per CDR3 protein into single entries with the most common DNA and genes. The V and J calls come from TCRdb's annotation, not from the publication. Present in this sample are approximately 1,000,000 distinct CDR3 sequences, more than 35% of which were seen just once. Approximately 17% of the sample belongs to the ten largest clones.

The donors were around 39 Caucasian individuals from Russia, aged roughly 6 to 90 years, who were systemically healthy. Around 10 milliliters of peripheral blood were collected from each donor into EDTA-treated Vacutainer tubes. PBMCs were isolated by Ficoll-Paque density-gradient centrifugation, with at least 6.5 million obtained per sample. Total RNA, at least 5.5 micrograms per sample, was extracted from PBMCs with Trizol reagent. For every donor, flow cytometry on a PBMC aliquot measured the percentage of naive CD45RAhigh/CD27high T cells. The chain couples TRBV20-1 to TRBJ2-3, with no reliable assignment of the D segment. This TCR was recovered from a woman aged 55-70 years in good health. The source material was blood. The DNA sequence follows: TGCAGTGCTGGAGATAGGGCTTTGACTCGGTCCACAGATACGCAGTATTTT. This translates into CSAGDRALTRSTDTQYF.